This T cell receptor beta chain emerged from a study of a mutant IDH1 vaccine in newly diagnosed glioma. Study at large: Patients previously underwent radiotherapy, temozolomide, or both, and most underwent both.

The CDR3 length is 13 residues. Trimming cost V 2 bases and J 0 bases, with 4 bases left between them. In germline, CDR1 is MNHEY, CDR2 SVGAGI. Of note for this clone: Its antigen is still unknown.

The table came from immunoSEQ multiplex PCR; TCRdb's copy has only in-frame clones and leaves some out. The sample contains roughly 49,000 clones, 80% to 95% of which appear only once. Documented time point: week 35, safety follow-up. Every vaccine dose comprised 300 ug of mutant IDH1 20-mer peptide plus topical imiquimod. Vaccination of patients was performed eight times, in weeks 1, 3, 5, 7, 11, 15, 19 and 23. Sequenced material: PBMCs, taken from a glioma patient whose treatment included an IDH1 peptide vaccine. This receptor was taken from a man aged 45-60 years with glioma. The chain employs TRBV6-5 and TRBJ1-1; no firm D call. In DNA, the CDR3 is TGTGCCAGCAGTTACGCTGTGAACACTGAAGCTTTCTTT. Protein product: CASSYAVNTEAFF.